This entry describes one T cell receptor beta chain. This sample stems from a study of blood T cell repertoires in COVID-19. Trimming took 0 bases from V and 3 from J, leaving 14 bases between them. Germline loops: CDR1 MGHRA, CDR2 YSYEKL. The CDR3 spans 16 residues. Assay used: immunoSEQ multiplex PCR; TCRdb lists only in-frame clones, some missing. The table lists fewer than 250,000 clones, around 90% of them singletons. Sequencing used peripheral blood. The receptor's source is a man aged 25-45 years with COVID-19, enrolled during active disease. The rearrangement joins TRBV4-1 to TRBJ1-2; D uncertain. Here the CDR3 DNA reads TGCGCCAGCAGCCAAGATCTAACGGTGGAGTACTATGGCTACACCTTC. It yields the protein CASSQDLTVEYYGYTF.